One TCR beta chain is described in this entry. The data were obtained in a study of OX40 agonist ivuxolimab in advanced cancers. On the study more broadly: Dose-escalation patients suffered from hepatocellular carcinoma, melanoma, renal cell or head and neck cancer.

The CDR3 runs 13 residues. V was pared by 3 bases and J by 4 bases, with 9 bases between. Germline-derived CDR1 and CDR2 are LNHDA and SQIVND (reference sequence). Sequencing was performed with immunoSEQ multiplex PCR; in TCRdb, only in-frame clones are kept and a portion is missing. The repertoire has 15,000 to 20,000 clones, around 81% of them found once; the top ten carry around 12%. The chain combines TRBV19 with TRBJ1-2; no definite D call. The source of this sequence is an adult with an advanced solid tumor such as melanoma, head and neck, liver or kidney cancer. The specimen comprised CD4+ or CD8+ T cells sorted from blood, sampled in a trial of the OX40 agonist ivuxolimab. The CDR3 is CASSMGMGYGYTF. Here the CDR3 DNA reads TGTGCCAGTAGTATGGGGATGGGCTATGGCTACACCTTC.